What follows are 6 T cell receptor beta chains derived from one specimen sequenced in a study of OX40 agonist ivuxolimab in advanced cancers. Sequencing was performed with immunoSEQ multiplex PCR; in TCRdb, only in-frame clones are kept and a portion is missing. This table has some 30,000 clones, 74% appearing once. The sequences come from CD4+ or CD8+ T cells sorted from blood, collected in a trial of the OX40 agonist ivuxolimab. Receptors originate from an adult with an advanced solid tumor such as melanoma, head and neck, liver or kidney cancer.

The chain combines TRBV28 with TRBJ1-6, with D perhaps matching TRBD1 (5 bases). V was trimmed by 3 bases and J by 0 bases, leaving 6 bases between them. In germline, CDR1 is MDHEN, CDR2 SYDVKM. CDR3 length equals 15 residues. CDR3 loop: CASSLGGSYNSPLHF. The CDR3 nucleotides read TGTGCCAGCAGTTTGGGGGGCTCCTATAATTCACCCCTCCACTTT.

In DNA, the CDR3 is TGCGCCAGCAGCCAATCCCACGAGCAGTACTTC. This sequence encodes CASSQSHEQYF. This chain connects TRBV4-1 to TRBJ2-7; D gene ambiguous. CDR1 and CDR2 (germline): MGHRA, YSYEKL. The V end was cut by 2 bases, the J end by 5 bases, with 4 bases between. This CDR3 region has 11 residues.

The chain joins TRBV6-1 to TRBJ1-6; TRBD1 agrees at 9 bases. Germline-derived CDR1 and CDR2 are MNHNS and SASEGT. Trimming cost V 0 bases and J 8 bases; bases outside gene matches: 11. The CDR3 runs to 18 residues. The CDR3 nucleotides read TGTGCCAGCAGTGAAGCGCTTCCGTGGGACAGGGTTGATTCACCCCTCCACTTT. Protein product: CASSEALPWDRVDSPLHF.

J is TRBJ2-2 and V is TRBV2; D might be TRBD1 or TRBD2, each matching 5 bases. There are 15 residues in the CDR3. Trimming took off 4 bases at V and 6 bases at J, with 15 bases between the two ends. CDR1 SNHLY and CDR2 FYNNEI come from the germline V gene. The CDR3: CASSGNRDQAGELFF. The CDR3 DNA follows: TGTGCCAGCAGTGGTAATAGGGACCAAGCCGGGGAGCTGTTTTTT.

The CDR3 here is CASSHQQGLEGYTF. For the CDR3, the DNA is TGCGCCAGCAGCCATCAGCAGGGTTTAGAGGGCTACACCTTC. The rearrangement links TRBV4-1 to TRBJ1-2; D is perhaps TRBD1 (5 bases). V dropped 3 bases and J dropped 8 bases, with 16 bases sitting between them. Germline V gene sequence: CDR1 MGHRA, CDR2 YSYEKL. This CDR3 region has 14 residues.

The V and J genes are TRBV19 and TRBJ2-3; D is unresolved. The germline gives CDR1 LNHDA, CDR2 SQIVND (reference sequence). Trimming pared 1 base from V and 6 bases from J, leaving 5 bases between. The CDR3 has 12 residues. The CDR3 DNA reads as TGTGCCAGTAGTATAGGTAGGGATACGCAGTATTTT. It codes for CASSIGRDTQYF.